This TCR beta chain came from a study of blood T cell repertoires in COVID-19. Study summary: Acute and convalescent COVID-19 samples came from the United States, Italy and Spain. Sources were T cells, B-cell-depleted T cells, or PBMCs; the material itself was cDNA or gDNA.

This clone was observed a single time. Per the study methods: Amplification from reference gene primers served as the basis for estimated nucleated cell counts. Sequenced by immunoSEQ multiplex PCR; TCRdb stores in-frame clones only, minus some. Clone size and the V and J calls come from that table; the DNA yielded D and trimming. Among some 160,000 clones listed, about nine tenths were seen once. The TCR sequence derives from a man younger than 35 with acute or convalescent COVID-19. Material for sequencing was peripheral blood.

The CDR3: CSASKQYGYTF. CDR3 nucleotide sequence: TGCAGTGCTAGTAAACAGTATGGCTACACCTTC. This rearrangement joins TRBV20-1 to TRBJ1-2; D is ambiguous. The CDR3 length is 11 residues. Germline values: CDR1 DFQATT, CDR2 SNEGSKA (reference sequence). V was trimmed by 3 bases and J by 5 bases, leaving 7 bases between them.